This TCR beta chain was sequenced during a study of graft-versus-host responses after intestinal transplantation. About the research overall: Anti-thymocyte globulin served as induction for all recipients, who then took tacrolimus and steroids for about 3 years. Study-wide results and caveats: Early declines in HvG clones that occurred post-transplant were associated with peak circulating GvH clone levels. Detection of GvH clones occurred in recipient marrow, and some had their first appearance in ileum or blood.

The protocol was immunoSEQ multiplex PCR, while the TCRdb copy is restricted to in-frame clones and leaves out a portion. Of under 95,000 clones listed, 89% are singletons. On this clone: What it binds is unknown.

The CDR3 consists of 15 residues. J gave up 4 bases and V 4 bases, and 3 bases lay outside the gene matches. Germline V gives CDR1 MDHEN, CDR2 SYDVKM. The material sequenced was unstimulated CD8+ T cells sorted from spleen or lymph node cells, taken before intestinal transplant. This receptor was obtained from a human donor who received an intestinal transplant. This rearrangement joins TRBV28 to TRBJ2-1, with 11 bases that match TRBD2. The CDR3 loop reads CASSSTSGGYNEQFF. For the CDR3, the DNA is TGTGCCAGCAGTTCCACTAGCGGGGGTTACAATGAGCAGTTCTTC. Combining the CDR3 with reference TRBV28 and TRBJ2-1 gives the whole variable domain DVKVTQSSRYLVKRTGEKVFLECVQDMDHENMFWYRQDPGLGLRLIYFSYDVKMKEKGDIPEGYSVSREKKERFSLILESASTNQTSMYLCASSSTSGGYNEQFFGPGTRLTVL.